Below, 14 T cell receptor beta chains from the same sample are listed, as sequenced in a study of identical twins. Via MiXCR, TCRdb re-called the 5' RACE reads, giving one row per CDR3 protein. The sample contains 1.5 million to 2 million distinct CDR3 sequences, around a third of which appear only once. The sequencing sample was made of cord blood. The receptors shown here come from a newborn girl in good health.

This rearrangement joins TRBV24-1 to TRBJ2-1; 8 bases match TRBD2. V lost 5 bases, J lost 8 bases, and 7 bases stayed unmatched. The CDR3 length is 14 residues. Germline CDR1 reads KGHDR; CDR2 reads SFDVKD. The CDR3 DNA sequence: TGTGCCACCAGTGTACAGCGGGAGAACGATGAGCAGTTCTTC. Translating it yields CATSVQRENDEQFF.

The CDR3 nucleotides read TGTGCCAGCAGAGAGGACAGGGATACTGAAAAACTGTTTTTT. Translated, it gives CASREDRDTEKLFF. The chain links TRBV6-1 to TRBJ1-4, with 8 bases that match TRBD1. The germline V gene encodes CDR1 MNHNS and CDR2 SASEGT. The length of the CDR3 is 14 residues. The junction had 7 bases not matched to a gene; V was cut back by 6 bases and J by 7 bases.

V is TRBV27 and J is TRBJ1-2; TRBD1 aligns across 8 bases. The J segment lost 4 bases and the V segment lost 1 base, leaving 8 bases of the junction unmatched. This CDR3 region has 16 residues. Germline V gene sequence: CDR1 MNHEY, CDR2 SMNVEV (reference sequence). CDR3: CASSLWPGGNGYGYTF. The DNA of the CDR3 is TGTGCCAGCAGTTTATGGCCAGGGGGCAATGGCTATGGCTACACCTTC.

V usage is TRBV20-1 and J usage is TRBJ1-2; no firm D call. CDR3 length equals 14 residues. Deletions cut 6 bases from V and 5 bases from J, with 19 bases between. Germline values: CDR1 DFQATT, CDR2 SNEGSKA (reference sequence). The CDR3 loop reads CSAPVVSLGYGYTF. CDR3 bases: TGCAGTGCCCCCGTCGTGTCCCTGGGGTATGGCTACACCTTC.

This chain joins TRBV12-5 and TRBJ2-1; D is undetermined. Trimming took 0 bases from V and 7 from J, leaving 4 bases between them. Germline V gene data show CDR1 as LGHNT and CDR2 as FRNRAP. This CDR3 spans 12 amino acids. This chain's CDR3 is CASGLVGNEQFF. CDR3 DNA sequence: TGTGCTAGTGGTTTGGTTGGGAATGAGCAGTTCTTC. Full variable domain (rest looked up from reference TRBV12-5 and TRBJ2-1): DARVTQTPRHKVTEMGQEVTMRCQPILGHNTVFWYRQTMMQGLELLAYFRNRAPLDDSGMPKDRFSAEMPDATLATLKIQPSEPRDSAVYFCASGLVGNEQFFGPGTRLTVL.

This clonotype occurred a few times. The chain uses TRBV10-2 and TRBJ1-1; D is possibly TRBD1 (6 bases). CDR1 is WSHSY, CDR2 SAAADI, per germline. The germline V and J ends were trimmed by 3 bases and 4 bases, with 12 bases remaining between them. The CDR3 consists of 14 residues. DNA of the CDR3: TGCGCCAGCAGTGAAGGGGGGTCGGGCACTGAAGCTTTCTTT. This gives the protein CASSEGGSGTEAFF.

About this clonotype itself: The junction and the germline gene differ at one end; a read error may be behind it. V gene TRBV7-2 combines with J gene TRBJ2-7; TRBD2 agrees at 8 bases. The CDR3 contains 15 residues. Germline V gene sequence: CDR1 SGHTA, CDR2 FQGNSA. The CDR3 sequence is CASSLGLAIPYERYF. CDR3 bases: TGTGCCAGCAGCTTAGGACTAGCGATCCCCTACGAGCGGTACTTC.

This clonotype was recorded a few times. This sequence joins TRBV28 and TRBJ2-1; 10 nucleotides align to TRBD2. There are 17 residues in the CDR3. Germline-derived CDR1 and CDR2 are MDHEN and SYDVKM. V shed 1 base, J shed 0 bases, and the junction held 3 bases outside the gene matches. DNA for the CDR3: TGTGCCAGCAGTTTATTCCCTAGCGGGAGCTCCTACAATGAGCAGTTCTTC. As protein: CASSLFPSGSSYNEQFF.

A single count supports this clonotype. The CDR3 nucleotides are TGTGCCAGCAGTAAGCCGGGGTACAATCAGCCCCAGCATTTT. It encodes CASSKPGYNQPQHF. The chain uses TRBV25-1 and TRBJ1-5; D ambiguous. V was shortened by 5 bases and J by 3 bases, with 11 bases between the two germline ends. The CDR3 is made up of 14 amino acids. Germline V lookup: CDR1 MGHDK, CDR2 SYGVNS.

This clonotype has only a few counts. V is TRBV28 and J is TRBJ1-1, with D unresolved. CDR1 MDHEN and CDR2 SYDVKM come from the germline V gene. Trimming removed 5 bases from V and 1 base from J, with 8 bases in between. The CDR3 consists of 13 residues. The CDR3 nucleotides are TGTGCCAGCAGTACGTGGGGGAACACTGAAGCTTTCTTT. The encoded protein is CASSTWGNTEAFF.

This clonotype was seen only a few times. The J gene is TRBJ1-1, the V gene TRBV12-3 or TRBV12-4; TRBD1 might be the D (6 bases). This CDR3 is built from 13 residues. The ends were cut back, 7 bases at V and 5 bases at J, with 14 bases in the middle. The CDR3 reads CASILGGVTEAFF. Here the CDR3 DNA reads TGTGCCAGCATCTTAGGGGGAGTTACTGAAGCTTTCTTT.

This chain uses TRBV4-2 with TRBJ2-3; possibly TRBD2 for D (5 bases). V lost 4 bases and J lost 8, with 13 bases in between. The CDR3 has 13 amino acids. Germline CDR1 and CDR2: LGHNA and YNFKEQ. CDR3 nucleotide sequence: TGTGCCAGCAGCCCCTCGAGGGTTCCTACGCAGTATTTT. Its translation is CASSPSRVPTQYF.

This clonotype turned up a few times. The chain is built from TRBV4-1 and TRBJ2-3; TRBD2 matches at 9 bases. V was pared by 4 bases and J by 14 bases, with 10 bases of the junction left unmatched. Germline V gives CDR1 MGHRA, CDR2 YSYEKL. The CDR3 loop spans 13 amino acids. The CDR3 DNA reads as TGCGCCAGCAGCCCCCTGGGACTAGCCGAAGTGTATTTT. It codes for CASSPLGLAEVYF.

The rearrangement links TRBV9 to TRBJ2-4, with 7 bases identical to TRBD2. The CDR3 loop spans 13 amino acids. CDR1 SGDLS and CDR2 YYNGEE come from the germline V gene. The trim removed 1 base at V and 13 bases at J, leaving 8 bases unmatched. The CDR3 nucleotides read TGTGCCAGCAGCGTACCCCCTGGGGGGGTGCAGTACTTC. It is translated as CASSVPPGGVQYF.